These T cell receptor beta chains were read from a single sample in a study of blood T cell repertoires in COVID-19. TCRdb keeps only in-frame clones here, not all; method: immunoSEQ multiplex PCR. This table holds 150,000 to 200,000 clones, about nine tenths found once. The sequencing sample was made of peripheral blood. The origin of the receptors is a woman in her twenties or thirties with acute or convalescent COVID-19. CDR3s include the opening cysteine and the closing phenylalanine or tryptophan. A D gene is named only where the DNA matches it firmly. Size is stated for part of the rows, as once, few or many counts, or as a class when the clone is expanded.

d_gene,abundance,v_gene,j_gene,CDR3aa,CDR3nt
.,few,TRBV5-1,TRBJ2-1,CASSLLRTAGNEQFF,TGCGCCAGCAGCTTGCTGAGGACAGCAGGGAATGAGCAGTTCTTC
.,.,TRBV9,TRBJ1-1,CASSVDVAGRTEAFF,TGTGCCAGCAGCGTAGATGTGGCAGGTAGGACTGAAGCTTTCTTT
.,once,TRBV5-4,TRBJ2-4,CASRAGGLDIQYF,TGTGCCAGCAGGGCTGGCGGTTTGGACATTCAGTACTTC
TRBD2,.,TRBV3-1/TRBV3-2,TRBJ2-7,CASSHRLAGDDEQYF,TGTGCCAGCAGCCACCGCCTAGCGGGAGATGATGAGCAGTACTTC
.,.,TRBV12-3/TRBV12-4,TRBJ2-1,CASSTRVNEQFF,TGTGCCAGCAGTACCCGGGTCAATGAGCAGTTCTTC
.,.,TRBV5-6,TRBJ1-3,CASSLALRSYENTIYF,TGTGCCAGCAGCTTGGCCCTTAGGAGCTACGAAAACACCATATATTTT
TRBD2,.,TRBV5-4,TRBJ2-7,CASTSISGSYEQYF,TGTGCCAGTACTTCAATAAGCGGGAGCTACGAGCAGTACTTC
.,.,TRBV7-9,TRBJ2-1,CASSFQGFGYEQFF,TGTGCCAGCAGCTTTCAGGGTTTCGGATATGAGCAGTTCTTC
.,.,TRBV18,TRBJ2-6,CASSPTDSGANVLTF,TGTGCCAGCTCACCAACAGACTCTGGGGCCAACGTCCTGACTTTC
.,.,TRBV30,TRBJ1-6,CAYENGSGISPLHF,TGTGCCTACGAGAACGGTAGCGGGATTTCACCCCTCCACTTT
TRBD1,.,TRBV29-1,TRBJ2-1,CSVGPGQGMDEQFF,TGCAGCGTTGGTCCGGGACAGGGTATGGATGAGCAGTTCTTC
.,.,TRBV5-4,TRBJ2-3,CASADENTQYF,TGTGCCTCAGCGGACGAGAATACGCAGTATTTT
TRBD1,.,TRBV24-1,TRBJ1-1,CAVGQGALNTEAFF,TGTGCCGTGGGACAGGGGGCCCTAAACACTGAAGCTTTCTTT
.,.,TRBV7-9,TRBJ1-1,CASSREPFDTEAFF,TGTGCCAGCAGTAGAGAGCCGTTCGACACTGAAGCTTTCTTT
.,.,TRBV5-1,TRBJ2-7,CASSPDLAFYYEQYF,TGCGCCAGCAGCCCTGATCTAGCTTTTTACTACGAGCAGTACTTC
TRBD1,.,TRBV7-9,TRBJ2-1,CASSYGTGRVSEQFF,TGTGCCAGCAGCTACGGGACAGGGAGGGTAAGTGAGCAGTTCTTC
.,.,TRBV11-2,TRBJ2-5,CASSLERRETQYF,TGTGCCAGCAGCTTAGAGAGGCGGGAGACCCAGTACTTC
.,.,TRBV3-1/TRBV3-2,TRBJ2-3,CASRPGWDLITDTQYF,TGTGCCAGCAGGCCGGGCTGGGACTTGATCACAGATACGCAGTATTTT
TRBD1,once,TRBV2,TRBJ1-6,CASTGQRNSPLHF,TGTGCCAGTACGGGACAGAGAAATTCACCCCTCCACTTT
TRBD2,few,TRBV2,TRBJ2-7,CASSVTSIYEQYF,TGTGCCAGCAGTGTGACTAGCATCTACGAGCAGTACTTC
.,.,TRBV9,TRBJ2-2,CASSVNVRGELFF,TGTGCCAGCAGCGTAAACGTGAGAGGGGAGCTGTTTTTT
.,.,TRBV9,TRBJ2-7,CASSVEVSAGEQYF,TGTGCCAGCAGCGTAGAAGTTTCGGCGGGCGAGCAGTACTTC
TRBD1,.,TRBV7-9,TRBJ1-1,CASSYGTASEAFF,TGTGCCAGCAGTTACGGGACAGCGAGTGAAGCTTTCTTT
TRBD1,.,TRBV28,TRBJ2-3,CASSLLPAGTDSTDTQYF,TGTGCCAGCAGTTTATTACCCGCCGGGACAGATAGCACAGATACGCAGTATTTT
TRBD2,.,TRBV28,TRBJ2-7,CASIGSGRHEQYF,TGTGCCAGCATCGGTAGCGGGAGACACGAGCAGTACTTC
TRBD2,.,TRBV19,TRBJ2-3,CASNSGRADTQYF,TGTGCCAGTAACTCCGGGAGGGCAGATACGCAGTATTTT
.,.,TRBV28,TRBJ2-1,CASSSQVRYNEQFF,TGTGCCAGCAGTTCACAGGTACGGTACAATGAGCAGTTCTTC
TRBD2,.,TRBV2,TRBJ2-7,CATHPTSDSYEQYF,TGTGCCACCCACCCGACTAGCGATTCCTACGAGCAGTACTTC
.,.,TRBV12-5,TRBJ2-5,CASGFTQGDQETQYF,TGTGCTAGTGGTTTTACTCAAGGGGACCAAGAGACCCAGTACTTC
TRBD1,once,TRBV28,TRBJ1-4,CASSLKGAEKLFF,TGTGCCAGCAGCCTAAAGGGGGCTGAAAAACTGTTTTTT
.,.,TRBV4-1,TRBJ1-6,CASSQGTAYSYNSPLHF,TGCGCCAGCAGCCAAGGGACAGCCTACTCCTATAATTCACCCCTCCACTTT
.,.,TRBV5-1,TRBJ2-6,CASSLRQDSGANVLTF,TGCGCCAGCAGCTTACGACAGGACTCTGGGGCCAACGTCCTGACTTTC
.,.,TRBV11-3,TRBJ1-1,CASSFTMGGTEAFF,TGTGCCAGCAGCTTTACCATGGGGGGGACTGAAGCTTTCTTT
.,few,TRBV30,TRBJ2-7,CAWSRSSYEQYF,TGTGCCTGGAGTAGGAGCTCCTACGAGCAGTACTTC
.,.,TRBV5-1,TRBJ2-7,CASSTMTEPKEQYF,TGCGCCAGCAGCACGATGACAGAACCTAAGGAGCAGTACTTC
.,.,TRBV9,TRBJ1-2,CASSVEWQGLGGYTF,TGTGCCAGCAGCGTAGAGTGGCAGGGGCTGGGAGGCTACACCTTC
TRBD2,few,TRBV4-2,TRBJ2-3,CASSLAGEDTQYF,TGTGCCAGCAGCTTAGCGGGAGAAGATACGCAGTATTTT
.,once,TRBV9,TRBJ2-1,CASSVDGVSYNEQFF,TGTGCCAGCAGCGTAGATGGAGTCTCCTACAATGAGCAGTTCTTC
.,.,TRBV5-1,TRBJ2-2,CASSLPALGGRSGELFF,TGCGCCAGCAGCCTTCCCGCATTAGGGGGTCGTAGCGGGGAGCTGTTTTTT
.,.,TRBV9,TRBJ1-2,CASSAETGYGYTF,TGTGCCAGCAGCGCCGAGACAGGTTATGGCTACACCTTC
TRBD1,few,TRBV7-8,TRBJ1-6,CASSSGQLISSYNSPLHF,TGTGCCAGCAGTTCGGGACAGTTAATTAGTTCCTATAATTCACCCCTCCACTTT
TRBD1,many,TRBV28,TRBJ1-2,CASSTQGARYGYTF,TGTGCCAGCAGTACCCAGGGGGCGCGGTATGGCTACACCTTC
.,.,TRBV10-3,TRBJ1-6,CAISENGPTNSPLHF,TGTGCCATCAGTGAGAACGGTCCCACGAATTCACCCCTCCACTTT
.,.,TRBV28,TRBJ1-1,CASSFFRFTEAFF,TGTGCCAGCAGTTTTTTCAGATTCACTGAAGCTTTCTTT
.,few,TRBV25-1,TRBJ2-2,CASSHPLAGELFF,TGTGCCAGCAGTCACCCTTTAGCCGGGGAGCTGTTTTTT
.,.,TRBV4-1,TRBJ1-1,CASSQEEFVQGGTEAFF,TGCGCCAGCAGCCAAGAGGAGTTCGTCCAAGGGGGCACTGAAGCTTTCTTT
.,few,TRBV9,TRBJ2-1,CASSAHLSNEQFF,TGTGCCAGCAGCGCACACCTTTCCAATGAGCAGTTCTTC
TRBD2,.,TRBV24-1,TRBJ2-1,CATSAKTVAGGGNEQFF,TGTGCCACCAGTGCTAAGACGGTAGCGGGAGGGGGAAATGAGCAGTTCTTC
.,.,TRBV2,TRBJ2-7,CASRGSGSYEQYF,TGTGCCAGCAGGGGTAGCGGCTCCTACGAGCAGTACTTC
TRBD1,.,TRBV9,TRBJ2-6,CASSVAGGALGANVLTF,TGTGCCAGCAGCGTGGCAGGGGGCGCACTTGGGGCCAACGTCCTGACTTTC
.,.,TRBV5-1,TRBJ2-1,CASSLEARNNEQFF,TGCGCCAGCAGCTTGGAAGCTAGGAACAATGAGCAGTTCTTC
.,.,TRBV10-3,TRBJ2-3,CASRGRDTQYF,TGTGCCTCCCGAGGTAGGGATACGCAGTATTTT
TRBD2,.,TRBV6-4,TRBJ2-2,CASSRRGGVNTGELFF,TGTGCCAGCAGTCGACGGGGGGGAGTAAACACCGGGGAGCTGTTTTTT